This T cell receptor beta chain was sequenced for a study of blood T cell repertoires in COVID-19. Study-wide background: The United States, Italy and Spain supplied acute and convalescent COVID-19 samples. T cells, B-cell-depleted T cells, or PBMCs provided the cDNA or gDNA that served as material.

Germline V gene data show CDR1 as SGHNT and CDR2 as YENEEA. Trimming stripped 0 bases from V and 2 bases from J, with 10 bases between. This CDR3 comprises 15 residues. Method: immunoSEQ multiplex PCR; TCRdb's copy keeps in-frame clones and lacks some. The table records roughly 200,000 clones, 80% to 90% of them present only once. This TCR was sampled from a human donor with active or convalescent COVID-19. The donor label of this sample is uncertain. This chain joins TRBV11-3 and TRBJ2-5, with a possible D match to TRBD2 (5 bases). Sequenced: peripheral blood. In DNA form, the CDR3 reads TGTGCCAGCAGCTTAGAAGGATCGGGGCAAGAGACCCAGTACTTC. The encoded protein is CASSLEGSGQETQYF.